These T cell receptor beta chains were read from a single sample in a study of T-cell memory formation after mild COVID-19. In TCRdb, the 5' RACE reads were re-called with MiXCR into one record per CDR3 protein. This sample has approximately 340,000 distinct CDR3 sequences, with 15% found just once. Specimen: PBMCs or a T cell subset sorted from them (not recorded which). Every receptor here comes from a man younger than 30 who had mild COVID-19 (a few samples of this study predate the infection). Cell type and time point are not known. Each CDR3 is given with its conserved first and last residue.

v_call: TRBV7-2; cdr3_length: 15; j_call: TRBJ2-2; cdr3_aa: CASSYSTGGTGELFF
v_call: TRBV4-3; cdr3_length: 16; j_call: TRBJ2-5; cdr3_aa: CASSQGNPGKGETQYF
v_call: TRBV5-1; cdr3_length: 12; j_call: TRBJ2-3; cdr3_aa: CASSPNTDTQYF
v_call: TRBV20-1; cdr3_length: 13; j_call: TRBJ1-2; cdr3_aa: CSARLEWTYGYTF
v_call: TRBV7-9; cdr3_length: 17; j_call: TRBJ2-5; cdr3_aa: CASSFNPGEAFGETQYF
v_call: TRBV4-1; cdr3_length: 16; j_call: TRBJ1-2; cdr3_aa: CASSQTSTVTYYGYTF
v_call: TRBV20-1; cdr3_length: 12; j_call: TRBJ1-6; cdr3_aa: CSARNLGEPLHF
v_call: TRBV11-2; cdr3_length: 14; j_call: TRBJ2-5; cdr3_aa: CASSFPAQGGTQYF
v_call: TRBV4-1; cdr3_length: 14; j_call: TRBJ1-2; cdr3_aa: CASSQEGRPYGYTF
v_call: TRBV7-9; cdr3_length: 14; j_call: TRBJ2-5; cdr3_aa: CASSFPGFSETQYF
v_call: TRBV7-2; cdr3_length: 14; j_call: TRBJ1-1; cdr3_aa: CASLRPGRGTEAFF
v_call: TRBV7-2; cdr3_length: 14; j_call: TRBJ2-3; cdr3_aa: CASKRRGFGDTQYF
v_call: TRBV12-5; cdr3_length: 16; j_call: TRBJ2-3; cdr3_aa: CASGLLGLVRIDTQYF
v_call: TRBV15; cdr3_length: 14; j_call: TRBJ2-3; cdr3_aa: CATSRGRGTDTQYF
v_call: TRBV5-1; cdr3_length: 15; j_call: TRBJ2-3; cdr3_aa: CASSFAGASTDTQYF
v_call: TRBV12-3/TRBV12-4; cdr3_length: 14; j_call: TRBJ1-2; cdr3_aa: CASSFPDSNYGYTF
v_call: TRBV29-1; cdr3_length: 15; j_call: TRBJ2-7; cdr3_aa: CSVATSGGTHYEQYF
v_call: TRBV28; cdr3_length: 16; j_call: TRBJ2-5; cdr3_aa: CASSSRPGRSGGTQYF
v_call: TRBV7-9; cdr3_length: 12; j_call: TRBJ2-5; cdr3_aa: CASSSAPETQYF
v_call: TRBV24-1; cdr3_length: 15; j_call: TRBJ1-5; cdr3_aa: CATSDSRPGNQPQHF
v_call: TRBV7-6; cdr3_length: 16; j_call: TRBJ2-1; cdr3_aa: CASSHLRGASVNEQFF
v_call: TRBV7-8; cdr3_length: 17; j_call: TRBJ2-2; cdr3_aa: CASSLGAGFTNTGELFF